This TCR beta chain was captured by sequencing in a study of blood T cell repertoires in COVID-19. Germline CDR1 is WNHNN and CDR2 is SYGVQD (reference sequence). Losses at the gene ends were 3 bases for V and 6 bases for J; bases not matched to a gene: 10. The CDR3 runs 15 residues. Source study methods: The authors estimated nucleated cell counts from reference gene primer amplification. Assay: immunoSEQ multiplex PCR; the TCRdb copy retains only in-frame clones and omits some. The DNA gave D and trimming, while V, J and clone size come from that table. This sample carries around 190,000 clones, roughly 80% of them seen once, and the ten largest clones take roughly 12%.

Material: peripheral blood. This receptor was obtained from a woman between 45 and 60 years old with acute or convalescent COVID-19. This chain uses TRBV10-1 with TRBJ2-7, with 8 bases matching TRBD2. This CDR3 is CASSDYRTSRLEQYF. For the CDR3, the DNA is TGCGCCAGCAGTGATTATCGGACTAGCCGGCTCGAGCAGTACTTC.